This T cell receptor (beta chain) was sequenced in a study of blood T cells in healthy people across ages. Remarks on this clonotype: This may be a read error, as it is one base from a much larger clone.

The CDR3 runs to 15 residues. The use of a sample-barcoded 5' primer and a J-beta primer mix characterized a second PCR of about 7 to 12 cycles. TCRdb fed the 5' RACE reads into MiXCR, producing one record per CDR3 protein. The sample lists hundreds of thousands of distinct CDR3 sequences; about 30% were seen once. This TCR came from a woman aged 80 or older in good health. This chain links TRBV12-3 or TRBV12-4 with TRBJ1-5; D call uncertain. The sequenced sample was blood. This CDR3 reads CASSFSLNSNQPRHF. The CDR3 DNA reads as TGTGCCAGCAGTTTCTCACTAAATAGCAATCAGCCCCGGCATTTT.